The source of this T cell receptor beta chain is a study of cytomegalovirus exposure and HLA in healthy donors. PCR involved 60 Vbeta and 13 Jbeta primers. Clones were sequenced by immunoSEQ multiplex PCR, and TCRdb holds only the in-frame ones, with some missing. The table has roughly 100,000 clones, under 85% seen once. What was sequenced was PBMCs. The receptor comes from a woman between 40 and 50 years old in good health and CMV-seropositive.

CDR3 nucleotide sequence: TGCGCCAGCAGTCAATTTCGGTTGGAGGTTTGCAATCAGCCCCAGCATTTT. It is translated as CASSQFRLEVCNQPQHF. The chain links TRBV23-1 to TRBJ1-5; D is unclear. TRBV23-1 is designated an ORF whose function remains uncertain. The V gene lost 1 base and the J gene lost 2 bases, with 15 bases spanning the gap. The CDR3 runs to 17 residues.